These 6 T cell receptor beta chains were sequenced from one sample in a study of cytomegalovirus exposure and HLA in healthy donors. This PCR relied on a set of 60 Vbeta primers and 13 Jbeta primers. Method: immunoSEQ multiplex PCR; TCRdb's copy keeps in-frame clones and lacks some. The profile shows fewer than 150,000 clones, roughly 70% of them singletons. Material: PBMCs. The receptors come from a woman aged 40 to 50 in good health and CMV-seronegative.

This clone was observed a single time. V and J are TRBV5-5 and TRBJ2-7, with D tentatively TRBD2 (6 bases). This CDR3 has 15 amino acids. Per germline, CDR1 SGHKS and CDR2 YYEKEE (reference sequence). V shed 0 bases and J shed 1 base, with 11 bases lying between them. The CDR3 spells CASSLVRDFSYEQYF. The CDR3 nucleotides are TGTGCCAGCAGCTTGGTCAGGGACTTTTCCTACGAGCAGTACTTC. The full variable domain, with the rest looked up from reference TRBV5-5 and TRBJ2-7, is DAGVTQSPTHLIKTRGQQVTLRCSPISGHKSVSWYQQVLGQGPQFIFQYYEKEERGRGNFPDRFSARQFPNYSSELNVNALLLGDSALYLCASSLVRDFSYEQYFGPGTRLTVT.

The V gene is TRBV25-1, the J gene TRBJ1-1; a weak D match, TRBD1 (5 bases). The CDR3 runs to 13 residues. V lost 4 bases to trimming and J lost 5 bases, with 11 bases between them. Germline V gene data show CDR1 as MGHDK and CDR2 as SYGVNS. CDR3: CASSGRRATEAFF. The CDR3 region has the DNA TGTGCCAGCAGTGGCCGCAGGGCGACTGAAGCTTTCTTT. Filled out from reference TRBV25-1 and TRBJ1-1, the complete variable domain reads EADIYQTPRYLVIGTGKKITLECSQTMGHDKMYWYQQDPGMELHLIHYSYGVNSTEKGDLSSESTVSRIRTEHFPLTLESARPSHTSQYLCASSGRRATEAFFGQGTRLTVV.

V gene TRBV5-1 combines with J gene TRBJ2-1; 8 bases fit TRBD1. Looked up from germline, CDR1 is SGHRS and CDR2 is YFSETQ. The V gene end was trimmed by 5 bases and the J gene end by 7 bases; junction bases not matched to a gene: 5. This CDR3 is 13 amino acids long. In DNA, the CDR3 is TGCGCCAGCAGGGGACAGGACGGGAATGAGCAGTTCTTC. This translates into CASRGQDGNEQFF. Combining the CDR3 with reference TRBV5-1 and TRBJ2-1 gives the whole variable domain KAGVTQTPRYLIKTRGQQVTLSCSPISGHRSVSWYQQTPGQGLQFLFEYFSETQRNKGNFPGRFSGRQFSNSRSEMNVSTLELGDSALYLCASRGQDGNEQFFGPGTRLTVL.

The chain couples TRBV5-5 to TRBJ1-4; 7 positions agree with TRBD1. CDR3 size: 15 residues. V trimming: 2 bases; J trimming: 8 bases; junction bases outside the gene matches: 9. Per the germline V gene, CDR1 is SGHKS and CDR2 is YYEKEE (reference sequence). CDR3 region: CASSFSGQPEEKLFF. The CDR3 DNA reads as TGTGCCAGCAGCTTCTCGGGACAGCCTGAGGAAAAACTGTTTTTT. The entire variable domain, with the rest obtained from reference TRBV5-5 and TRBJ1-4, is as follows: DAGVTQSPTHLIKTRGQQVTLRCSPISGHKSVSWYQQVLGQGPQFIFQYYEKEERGRGNFPDRFSARQFPNYSSELNVNALLLGDSALYLCASSFSGQPEEKLFFGSGTQLSVL.

This clone was counted a single time. This chain's CDR3 is CASSLETSYNEQFF. CDR3 DNA: TGTGCCAGCAGCTTGGAGACAAGCTACAATGAGCAGTTCTTC. J is TRBJ2-1 and V is TRBV5-5; D ambiguous. Germline loops: CDR1 SGHKS, CDR2 YYEKEE (reference sequence). V lost 0 bases and J 3 bases, leaving 7 bases between the germline ends. This CDR3 has 14 residues.

The chain joins TRBV2 to TRBJ1-3; 10 bases match TRBD1. In germline, CDR1 is SNHLY, CDR2 FYNNEI. There are 15 residues in the CDR3. Germline trimming cut 6 bases from V and 5 bases from J; bases unmatched to any gene: 7. The CDR3 DNA reads TGTGCCAGCAGCGCGGGACAGGGGACAAGAAACACCATATATTTT. Amino acids: CASSAGQGTRNTIYF.